The next 31 T cell receptor beta chains were all read from a single sample in a study of TIL therapy for anti-PD-1-resistant metastatic lung cancer. Sequencing used immunoSEQ v3. The data were produced by immunoSEQ multiplex PCR, yet TCRdb's version contains in-frame clones alone and is incomplete. The sample holds about 59,000 clones, around 79% seen once. Stated time point: pre-treatment sample, taken before nivolumab and TIL therapy. The sequencing used blood, collected at baseline. The origin of the receptors is a person between 30 and 79 years old with non-small cell lung cancer.

This clone showed up just a few times. V is TRBV9 and J is TRBJ2-2; possible D gene TRBD1, 6 bases. The CDR3 sequence is 16 residues long. Germline lookup yields CDR1 SGDLS and CDR2 YYNGEE. V was clipped by 2 bases and J by 1 base, with 12 bases between them. In DNA form, the CDR3 reads TGTGCCAGCAGCGTCGGCCTGACAGGGAACACCGGGGAGCTGTTTTTT. It encodes CASSVGLTGNTGELFF.

The rearrangement links TRBV6-1 to TRBJ1-1; D not resolved. CDR1 and CDR2 (germline): MNHNS, SASEGT. This CDR3 comprises 13 residues. V was trimmed by 11 bases and J by 1 base, leaving 14 bases between them. For the CDR3, the DNA is TGTGCCTCCTGGGCGGACCAGAACACTGAAGCTTTCTTT. Translation: CASWADQNTEAFF.

With regard to this clone: One end of the junction is discordant with germline, which a read error may explain. The V gene is TRBV30, the J gene TRBJ2-1; no definite D call. The CDR3 extends over 12 amino acids. The germline CDR1 and CDR2 sequences are GTSNPN and SVGIG (reference sequence). The CDR3 region is CAWTISSNEQFF. The CDR3 DNA sequence: TGTGCCTGGACGATATCCTCCAATGAGCAGTTCTTC.

The chain couples TRBV6-5 to TRBJ2-2; TRBD1 matches at 7 bases. V was pared by 6 bases and J by 0 bases, with 4 bases of the junction left unmatched. This CDR3 contains 15 residues. Germline CDR1 MNHEY, CDR2 SVGAGI. CDR3 sequence reads: CASRKTGANTGELFF. CDR3 coding DNA: TGTGCCAGCAGAAAAACAGGGGCGAACACCGGGGAGCTGTTTTTT.

The rearrangement joins TRBV5-1 to TRBJ1-2; 9 nucleotides line up with TRBD1. Germline V lookup: CDR1 SGHRS, CDR2 YFSETQ. The V gene end was trimmed by 1 base and the J gene end by 5 bases; junction bases not matched to a gene: 9. This CDR3 comprises 16 residues. CDR3 bases: TGCGCCAGCAGCTTGTTTGGGACGGGACAGGGATATGGCTACACCTTC. This sequence encodes CASSLFGTGQGYGYTF.

The chain combines TRBV6-5 with TRBJ2-5; a possible D gene is TRBD2 (5 bases). The CDR3 has 15 amino acids. Trimming stripped 7 bases from V and 3 bases from J, with 18 bases between. Germline V CDR1 and CDR2: MNHEY, SVGAGI. The CDR3 reads CASTDSDPGKETQYF. The DNA of the CDR3 is TGTGCCAGCACCGATAGCGACCCTGGCAAAGAGACCCAGTACTTC.

The chain joins TRBV29-1 to TRBJ2-7; 9 nucleotides match TRBD1. J lost 0 bases, V lost 3 bases, and 6 bases had no gene match. This CDR3 contains 15 residues. Germline CDR1 SQVTM, CDR2 ANQGSEA. The CDR3 reads CSVDLGQGGSYEQYF. The CDR3 nucleotides are TGCAGCGTTGATTTGGGACAGGGAGGCTCCTACGAGCAGTACTTC.

The chain carries TRBV27 and TRBJ2-7; no reliable D call. The germline CDR1 and CDR2 sequences are MNHEY and SMNVEV (reference sequence). CDR3 length: 14 residues. V lost 4 bases and J lost 3, with 13 bases in between. The CDR3 spells CASSSGISFYEQYF. Here the CDR3 DNA reads TGTGCCAGCAGTTCTGGGATAAGCTTCTACGAGCAGTACTTC.

The chain joins TRBV7-2 to TRBJ2-2; D is uncertain. The CDR3 covers 15 residues. The V gene lost 1 base and the J gene lost 2 bases, with 8 bases spanning the gap. Germline V gene data show CDR1 as SGHTA and CDR2 as FQGNSA. The CDR3 sequence is CASSLGLANTGELFF. The DNA of the CDR3 is TGTGCCAGCAGCTTAGGATTAGCTAACACCGGGGAGCTGTTTTTT.

V gene TRBV28 combines with J gene TRBJ1-2, with D possibly being TRBD1 (5 bases). Per germline, CDR1 MDHEN and CDR2 SYDVKM. Trimming shortened V by 2 bases and J by 4 bases, and 11 bases separated the two germline ends. This CDR3 spans 14 amino acids. CDR3 DNA sequence: TGTGCCAGCAGTTTAGGGGCTGGAAGCTATGGCTACACCTTC. It codes for CASSLGAGSYGYTF.

The chain carries TRBV27 and TRBJ2-7, with TRBD1 matching 12 bases. There are 15 residues in the CDR3. V was clipped by 2 bases and J by 4 bases; unmatched bases: 3. In germline, CDR1 is MNHEY, CDR2 SMNVEV (reference sequence). The CDR3 DNA reads TGTGCCAGCAGTTTAGGGACAGGGGGCGCGTACGAGCAGTACTTC. As protein: CASSLGTGGAYEQYF.

This chain joins TRBV30 and TRBJ1-4, with TRBD1 identical over 7 bases. The CDR3 contains 12 residues. The junction had 5 bases not matched to a gene; V was cut back by 5 bases and J by 8 bases. Germline loops: CDR1 GTSNPN, CDR2 SVGIG (reference sequence). The CDR3 here is CAWGTAGEKLFF. The CDR3 nucleotides read TGTGCCTGGGGGACAGCTGGGGAAAAACTGTTTTTT.

This rearrangement joins TRBV28 to TRBJ1-2; TRBD1 is a possible D gene (5 bases). Germline V CDR1 and CDR2: MDHEN, SYDVKM. The CDR3 loop spans 16 amino acids. Trimming stripped 5 bases from V and 4 bases from J, with 20 bases between. The CDR3 coding sequence is TGTGCCAGCAGTAGGATATCCTACCGCGGGACCTATGGCTACACCTTC. It translates to CASSRISYRGTYGYTF.

The chain couples TRBV4-3 to TRBJ1-2, with D possibly matching TRBD1 (6 bases). Trimming cost V 0 bases and J 2 bases, with 7 bases left between them. Germline loops: CDR1 LGHNA, CDR2 YSLEER. The CDR3 spans 14 residues. CDR3 protein: CASSQDTGNYGYTF. The DNA for the CDR3 is TGCGCCAGCAGCCAAGACACAGGGAACTATGGCTACACCTTC.

The genes are TRBV5-1 and TRBJ2-4, with 12 bases that match TRBD2. The trim removed 0 bases at V and 2 bases at J, leaving 3 bases unmatched. CDR3 length: 17 residues. Germline V gives CDR1 SGHRS, CDR2 YFSETQ. CDR3 sequence (DNA): TGCGCCAGCAGCTTGGACCTAGCGGGAGGGACCAAAAACATTCAGTACTTC. This gives the protein CASSLDLAGGTKNIQYF.

This chain joins TRBV7-9 and TRBJ2-3, with 9 bases identical to TRBD1. Trimming cost V 1 base and J 3 bases; bases outside gene matches: 11. The CDR3 sequence is 18 residues long. CDR1 SEHNR and CDR2 FQNEAQ come from the germline V gene (reference sequence). The CDR3 nucleotides read TGTGCCAGCAGCTTAGGACTTGCCGGGACAGGGTTGACAGATACGCAGTATTTT. Amino acid sequence: CASSLGLAGTGLTDTQYF.

The rearrangement uses TRBV28 and TRBJ2-7, with TRBD1 matching over 8 bases. Unmatched junction bases numbered 7, after V lost 8 bases and J lost 1 base. This CDR3 is 14 amino acids long. Per the germline V gene, CDR1 is MDHEN and CDR2 is SYDVKM. The CDR3 spells CASSRDRSSYEQYF. The CDR3 nucleotides are TGTGCCAGCTCCCGGGACAGGTCTTCCTACGAGCAGTACTTC.

The chain has TRBV29-1 and TRBJ2-1; D gene ambiguous. The CDR3 totals 13 residues. Germline V gives CDR1 SQVTM, CDR2 ANQGSEA. V lost 3 bases to trimming and J lost 4 bases, with 10 bases between them. The chain's CDR3 is CSVEKTYYNEQFF. The CDR3 nucleotides are TGCAGCGTTGAGAAGACCTATTACAATGAGCAGTTCTTC.

V is TRBV2 and J is TRBJ2-7; D might be TRBD1 (5 bases). V shed 6 bases and J shed 2 bases, with 11 bases lying between them. This CDR3 is built from 13 residues. Germline V gives CDR1 SNHLY, CDR2 FYNNEI. The CDR3 nucleotides read TGTGCCAGCAGGGGGCGTCGGACCTACGAGCAGTACTTC. As protein: CASRGRRTYEQYF.

The rearrangement uses TRBV9 and TRBJ1-1; D may be TRBD1 (6 bases). Between the trimmed V and J ends, which lost 0 bases and 4 bases, there was a span of 16 bases. Germline V CDR1 and CDR2: SGDLS, YYNGEE. This CDR3 is 16 amino acids long. CDR3 protein: CASSVDGRGMATEAFF. The CDR3 bases are TGTGCCAGCAGCGTAGACGGCAGGGGAATGGCCACTGAAGCTTTCTTT.

The V call is TRBV7-2, the J call TRBJ1-3, with unresolved D. The germline V and J ends were trimmed by 3 bases and 1 base, with 4 bases remaining between them. The germline V gene has CDR1 SGHTA and CDR2 FQGNSA. This CDR3 spans 13 amino acids. The CDR3 sequence is CASSLSSGNTIYF. The CDR3 bases are TGTGCCAGCAGCTTGTCTTCTGGAAACACCATATATTTT. Based on the CDR3 plus reference TRBV7-2 and TRBJ1-3, the full variable domain is GAGVSQSPSNKVTEKGKDVELRCDPISGHTALYWYRQSLGQGLEFLIYFQGNSAPDKSGLPSDRFSAERTGGSVSTLTIQRTQQEDSAVYLCASSLSSGNTIYFGEGSWLTVV.

This clone was recorded a few times. V and J are TRBV28 and TRBJ2-5; D call uncertain. Germline V gene data show CDR1 as MDHEN and CDR2 as SYDVKM. V lost 2 bases, J lost 5 bases, and 0 bases lay in between. This CDR3 has 10 amino acids. As DNA, the CDR3 is TGTGCCAGCAGTTTAGAGACCCAGTACTTC. Its protein is CASSLETQYF. The whole variable domain, filled in from reference TRBV28 and TRBJ2-5, reads DVKVTQSSRYLVKRTGEKVFLECVQDMDHENMFWYRQDPGLGLRLIYFSYDVKMKEKGDIPEGYSVSREKKERFSLILESASTNQTSMYLCASSLETQYFGPGTRLLVL.

The J gene is TRBJ1-1, the V gene TRBV7-9; tentatively, D is TRBD1 (5 bases). Germline CDR1 reads SEHNR; CDR2 reads FQNEAQ (reference sequence). Trimming cost V 1 base and J 1 base, with 13 bases left between them. This CDR3 is 16 amino acids long. CDR3 nucleotides: TGTGCCAGCAGCTTAGTCCTAACAGGCGCGAACACTGAAGCTTTCTTT. Translation: CASSLVLTGANTEAFF.

The genes are TRBV4-3 and TRBJ1-4; weak D call: TRBD1 (6 bases). This CDR3 contains 15 residues. CDR1 LGHNA and CDR2 YSLEER come from the germline V gene. Between the trimmed V and J ends, which lost 2 bases and 6 bases, there was a span of 13 bases. CDR3 sequence (DNA): TGCGCCAGCAGCCAATCAGGCGGGACACATGAAAAACTGTTTTTT. It translates to CASSQSGGTHEKLFF.

This rearrangement joins TRBV11-3 to TRBJ2-7; possibly TRBD1 for D (7 bases). Trimming removed 5 bases from V and 2 bases from J, with 16 bases in between. CDR1 and CDR2 (germline): SGHNT, YENEEA. This CDR3 comprises 15 residues. The CDR3 DNA follows: TGTGCCAGCAGCCCAGGGGGTAGCGGCCCCTACGAGCAGTACTTC. Protein sequence: CASSPGGSGPYEQYF.

The chain employs TRBV5-1 and TRBJ2-5, with a possible D match to TRBD1 (5 bases). Between the trimmed V and J ends, which lost 6 bases and 1 base, there was a span of 13 bases. Germline-derived CDR1 and CDR2 are SGHRS and YFSETQ. The CDR3 sequence is 14 residues long. DNA of the CDR3: TGCGCCAGCAAGAACAGGTGGGGCCAAGAGACCCAGTACTTC. Translating gives CASKNRWGQETQYF.

This clone was observed a handful of times. The chain employs TRBV29-1 and TRBJ2-5; D remains unclear. The CDR3 covers 10 residues. The V gene's germline CDR1 is SQVTM and CDR2 ANQGSEA. The V and J ends lost 3 bases and 5 bases respectively, with 4 bases between them. CDR3 in DNA: TGCAGCGTTGAGGGGGAGACCCAGTACTTC. Protein product: CSVEGETQYF.

The V gene is TRBV7-2, the J gene TRBJ1-2; no reliable D call. The CDR3 loop spans 11 amino acids. CDR1 is SGHTA, CDR2 FQGNSA, per germline. The V and J ends lost 2 bases and 7 bases respectively, with 5 bases between them. The CDR3 loop reads CASSLSTGYTF. The CDR3 nucleotides read TGTGCCAGCAGCTTATCAACTGGCTACACCTTC.

Turning to this clone: This sequence is one base from a far larger clone and is likely a read error. This chain links TRBV7-3 with TRBJ1-6, with D possibly TRBD1 on 6 matching bases. V lost 2 bases to trimming and J lost 7 bases, with 6 bases between them. Germline CDR1 is SGHTA and CDR2 is FQGTGA. The CDR3 sequence is 13 residues long. The CDR3 is CASSLDRNSPLHF. For the CDR3, the DNA is TGTGCCAGCAGCTTAGACAGGAATTCACCCCTCCACTTT.

This sequence joins TRBV18 and TRBJ2-3, with 8 bases that match TRBD1. The CDR3 runs to 15 residues. In germline, CDR1 is KGHSH, CDR2 LQKENI. V dropped 5 bases and J dropped 5; count of bases not matched to a gene: 9. The CDR3 spells CASSSDRASIDTQYF. As DNA, the CDR3 is TGTGCCAGCTCATCGGACAGGGCCTCTATAGATACGCAGTATTTT. The full variable domain, rest sourced from reference TRBV18 and TRBJ2-3, is NAGVMQNPRHLVRRRGQEARLRCSPMKGHSHVYWYRQLPEEGLKFMVYLQKENIIDESGMPKERFSAEFPKEGPSILRIQQVVRGDSAAYFCASSSDRASIDTQYFGPGTRLTVL.

This chain joins TRBV9 and TRBJ1-2, with TRBD1 as a possible D gene (5 bases). V lost 0 bases to trimming and J lost 0 bases, with 12 bases between them. The CDR3 spans 16 residues. Germline V gene data show CDR1 as SGDLS and CDR2 as YYNGEE. DNA of the CDR3: TGTGCCAGCAGCGTAGCTCCAGGACACTCTAACTATGGCTACACCTTC. Its protein product is CASSVAPGHSNYGYTF.